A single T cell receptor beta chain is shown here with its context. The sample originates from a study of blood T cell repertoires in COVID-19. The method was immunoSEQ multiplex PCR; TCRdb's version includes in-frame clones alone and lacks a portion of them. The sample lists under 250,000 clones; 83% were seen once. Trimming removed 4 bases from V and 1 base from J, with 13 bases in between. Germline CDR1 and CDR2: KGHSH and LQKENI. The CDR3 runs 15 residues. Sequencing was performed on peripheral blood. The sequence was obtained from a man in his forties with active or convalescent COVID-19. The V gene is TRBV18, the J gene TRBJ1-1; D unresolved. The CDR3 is CASSLRAKTNTEAFF. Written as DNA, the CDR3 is TGTGCCAGCTCACTGAGGGCTAAGACGAACACTGAAGCTTTCTTT.